Listed below are T cell receptor beta chains from one sample, sequenced in a study of cytomegalovirus exposure and HLA in healthy donors. Produced via immunoSEQ multiplex PCR; TCRdb's table is partial and in-frame only. The data show 95,000 to 150,000 clones, 15% seen once. Sequencing was carried out using PBMCs. These receptors came from a young woman in good health and CMV-seronegative. CDR3s include the opening cysteine and the closing phenylalanine or tryptophan. Each record gives: J gene, V gene, clone size, D gene, CDR3 protein, CDR3 DNA. A D gene is named only where the DNA matches it firmly. Some rows have no size entry. The others give once, few or many, or a class for an expanded clone.

j_call: TRBJ1-1
v_call: TRBV7-3
clone_size: few
d_call: .
cdr3_aa: CASNYGGDGTEAFF
cdr3_nt: TGTGCCAGCAACTACGGAGGGGACGGCACTGAAGCTTTCTTT

j_call: TRBJ2-4
v_call: TRBV5-4
clone_size: few
d_call: .
cdr3_aa: CASSTGKTKNIQYF
cdr3_nt: TGTGCCAGCAGCACCGGGAAGACCAAAAACATTCAGTACTTC

j_call: TRBJ1-3
v_call: TRBV27
clone_size: .
d_call: .
cdr3_aa: CASRSGRARGTIYF
cdr3_nt: TGTGCCAGCAGAAGCGGGAGGGCCCGGGGCACCATATATTTT

j_call: TRBJ1-5
v_call: TRBV2
clone_size: .
d_call: TRBD1
cdr3_aa: CASRAGTDNQPQHF
cdr3_nt: TGTGCCAGCAGGGCCGGGACAGACAATCAGCCCCAGCATTTT

j_call: TRBJ2-3
v_call: TRBV6-5
clone_size: few
d_call: TRBD1
cdr3_aa: CASSSGTGSDTQYF
cdr3_nt: TGTGCCAGCAGTTCCGGGACAGGGTCAGATACGCAGTATTTT

j_call: TRBJ1-4
v_call: TRBV5-1
clone_size: .
d_call: .
cdr3_aa: CASSFWTARKLFF
cdr3_nt: TGCGCCAGCAGCTTTTGGACAGCACGAAAACTGTTTTTT

j_call: TRBJ2-2
v_call: TRBV29-1
clone_size: .
d_call: TRBD2
cdr3_aa: CSVAASGGASGELFF
cdr3_nt: TGCAGCGTTGCGGCTAGCGGGGGGGCTTCCGGGGAGCTGTTTTTT

j_call: TRBJ1-1
v_call: TRBV7-9
clone_size: few
d_call: .
cdr3_aa: CASSLGASTEAFF
cdr3_nt: TGTGCCAGCAGCCTAGGGGCAAGCACTGAAGCTTTCTTT

j_call: TRBJ2-3
v_call: TRBV19
clone_size: few
d_call: TRBD2
cdr3_aa: CASSNGAGGTDTQYF
cdr3_nt: TGTGCCAGTAGCAACGGGGCGGGAGGCACAGATACGCAGTATTTT

j_call: TRBJ1-4
v_call: TRBV15
clone_size: few
d_call: TRBD1
cdr3_aa: CATDWPGQGREKLFF
cdr3_nt: TGTGCCACCGACTGGCCGGGACAGGGACGTGAAAAACTGTTTTTT

j_call: TRBJ2-3
v_call: TRBV9
clone_size: .
d_call: TRBD2
cdr3_aa: CASSVASGGGGTDTQYF
cdr3_nt: TGTGCCAGCAGCGTGGCTAGCGGGGGGGGTGGCACAGATACGCAGTATTTT

j_call: TRBJ2-7
v_call: TRBV28
clone_size: few
d_call: TRBD1
cdr3_aa: CASNPTGTGSYEQYF
cdr3_nt: TGTGCCAGCAACCCAACTGGGACAGGCTCCTACGAGCAGTACTTC

j_call: TRBJ1-2
v_call: TRBV30
clone_size: .
d_call: .
cdr3_aa: CAWPGDGGFGYTF
cdr3_nt: TGTGCCTGGCCAGGGGACGGTGGTTTTGGCTACACCTTC